This T cell receptor (beta chain) was obtained from a study of cytomegalovirus exposure and HLA in healthy donors. Study-level results: Presence/absence analyses treated sequencing depth as roughly uniform across donors. Association of a missense DCLRE1C variant with TCR beta V- and J-gene trimming was reported in a later analysis. Another analysis was done later, and it associated around 15,000 TCR beta sequences with HLA alleles at 0.05 false discovery rate.

As concerns this clone: Its antigen is as yet unknown.

Use of 60 Vbeta and 13 Jbeta primers characterized the PCR. TCRdb's copy holds only in-frame clones and misses some; the assay was immunoSEQ multiplex PCR. The table records around 190,000 clones, 79% of them present only once. The CDR3 totals 13 residues. Losses at the gene ends were 4 bases for V and 1 base for J; bases not matched to a gene: 1. The germline V gene has CDR1 SGHNT and CDR2 YYREEE (reference sequence). The chain has TRBV5-4 and TRBJ2-5; TRBD1 aligns across 7 bases. Sequences were obtained from PBMCs. This TCR was sampled from a woman in her thirties or forties in good health and CMV-seronegative. This CDR3 is CASSRTGQETQYF. CDR3 in DNA: TGTGCCAGCAGCCGGACAGGCCAAGAGACCCAGTACTTC.